What follows is one TCR beta chain and its context. This specimen belongs to a study of T cells expressing NK-cell markers. Study details: Investigators obtained TCR beta repertoires from sorted CD3+CD56+NKG2C+, CD3+CD56+NKG2C- and CD3+CD56-NKG2C+ T cells.

Using the 5' RACE reads, TCRdb records one entry per CDR3 protein without DNA. Its table lists roughly 390,000 distinct CDR3 sequences. Germline V lookup: CDR1 ENHRY, CDR2 SYGVKD. The CDR3 runs 16 residues. The TCR comes from a woman in her 50s in good health. Sequences were obtained from blood T cells: a sorted CD56 or NKG2C T cell subset, CD4+ or CD8+ T cells, or bulk PBMC T cells (not recorded which). V and J are TRBV10-3 and TRBJ1-1. CDR3 residues: CAISPGRGPINTEAFF.